The sequence of this TCR beta chain was determined in a study of blood T cell repertoires in COVID-19. Study in general: The samples span acute and convalescent COVID-19 from the United States, Italy and Spain. T cells, B-cell-depleted T cells, or PBMCs supplied cDNA or gDNA.

The ends lost 6 bases at V and 6 bases at J; junction bases unmatched: 8. Germline V lookup: CDR1 SGHDT, CDR2 YYEEEE. The CDR3 loop spans 13 amino acids. How the authors handled the data: By means of reference gene primer amplification, nucleated cell counts were estimated. TCRdb's copy holds only in-frame clones and misses some; the assay was immunoSEQ multiplex PCR. V and J calls plus clone size are reproduced from that table; the DNA served to infer D and trimming. The sample has roughly 160,000 clones; about four fifths are singletons. V gene TRBV5-6 combines with J gene TRBJ2-5; TRBD1 aligns across 7 bases. Sequenced input: peripheral blood. The source is a woman in her 70s who had recovered from COVID-19. The CDR3 DNA sequence: TGTGCCAGCACCGCAGGGGGTGAAAAGACCCAGTACTTC. Translating gives CASTAGGEKTQYF.